This T cell receptor beta chain was profiled in a study of shared clonotypes between healthy human individuals. Study at large: Donors consisted of two women and a few men between 18 and 49. Overall study findings and caveats: Apart from blood, nothing was sampled; tissue repertoires likely differ.

In regard to this clone: The antigen remains undetermined.

Naive CD8 cells were CD45RO-negative, positively selected for CCR7, excluding terminally differentiated effector memory CD45RA+ cells. Nashville, Tennessee was home to all donors, who were Caucasian adults. How the authors handled the data: Junction-only sequences without quality scores came from ImmunoSEQ, so filtering differed. Using immunoSEQ multiplex PCR, the repertoire was profiled, and TCRdb retains in-frame clones only, with some absent. Clone size and the V and J calls come from that table; the DNA yielded D and trimming. The repertoire holds about 2.2 million clones, with approximately 92% as singletons. The CDR3 runs to 16 residues. Germline lookup yields CDR1 MNHNS and CDR2 SASEGT. The ends lost 4 bases at V and 4 bases at J; junction bases unmatched: 8.

This sequence joins TRBV6-1 and TRBJ2-5; 11 bases are shared with TRBD2. This receptor was identified in a man aged 18 to 29 in good health. Some clones in this sample may be carry-over from other donors' samples. Sequencing was carried out using naive CD8+ T cells from PBMCs. The CDR3 sequence is CASSANRLAGTETQYF. The CDR3 DNA reads TGTGCCAGCAGTGCCAATCGACTAGCGGGGACAGAGACCCAGTACTTC.